This entry describes one TCR beta chain. V lost 3 bases to trimming and J lost 7 bases; unmatched junction nucleotides: 9. Germline V gene data show CDR1 as GTSNPN and CDR2 as SVGIG (reference sequence). CDR3 length equals 13 residues. PCR employed 60 Vbeta and 13 Jbeta primers. Clones were sequenced by immunoSEQ multiplex PCR, and TCRdb holds only the in-frame ones, with some missing. The table records approximately 86,000 clones, around three quarters of them present only once. This sample was included in a study of cytomegalovirus exposure and HLA in healthy donors. Sequenced sample: PBMCs. The receptor's source is a middle-aged man in good health and CMV-seronegative. V is TRBV30 and J is TRBJ2-7; 7 nucleotides line up with TRBD1. This CDR3 is CAWSRQGREEQYF. CDR3 nucleotide sequence: TGTGCCTGGAGCAGACAGGGAAGAGAAGAGCAGTACTTC.